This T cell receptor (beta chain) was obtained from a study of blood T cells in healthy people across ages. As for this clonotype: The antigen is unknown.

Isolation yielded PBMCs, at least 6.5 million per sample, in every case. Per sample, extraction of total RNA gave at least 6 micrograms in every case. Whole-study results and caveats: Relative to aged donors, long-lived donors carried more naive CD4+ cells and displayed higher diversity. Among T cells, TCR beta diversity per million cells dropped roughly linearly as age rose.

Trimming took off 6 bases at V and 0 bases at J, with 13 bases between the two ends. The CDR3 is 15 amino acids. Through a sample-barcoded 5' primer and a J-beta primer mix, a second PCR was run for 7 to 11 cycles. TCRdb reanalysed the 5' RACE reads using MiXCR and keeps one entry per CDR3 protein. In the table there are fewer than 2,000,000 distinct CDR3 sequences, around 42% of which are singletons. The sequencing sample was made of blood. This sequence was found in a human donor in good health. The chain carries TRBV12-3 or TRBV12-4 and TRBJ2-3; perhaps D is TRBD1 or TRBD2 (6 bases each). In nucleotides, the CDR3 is TGTGCCAGCAGCGACTGGAGGGGGAGCACAGATACGCAGTATTTT. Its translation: CASSDWRGSTDTQYF.